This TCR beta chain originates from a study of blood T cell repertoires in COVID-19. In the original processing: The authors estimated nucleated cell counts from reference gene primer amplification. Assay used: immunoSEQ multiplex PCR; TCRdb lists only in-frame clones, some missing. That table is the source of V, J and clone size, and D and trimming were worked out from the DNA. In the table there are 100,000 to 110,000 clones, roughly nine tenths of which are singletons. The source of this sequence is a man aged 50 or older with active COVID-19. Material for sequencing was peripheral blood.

The CDR3 coding sequence is TGTGCCAGCAGCTTGAGGGCGGCTTCGGTAGATACGCAGTATTTT. It is translated as CASSLRAASVDTQYF. J is TRBJ2-3 and V is TRBV7-9, with D possibly being TRBD2 (5 bases). The CDR3 has 15 residues. The germline V gene has CDR1 SEHNR and CDR2 FQNEAQ (reference sequence). The V end was cut by 3 bases, the J end by 5 bases, with 15 bases between.